Sequencing of this T cell receptor (beta chain) was carried out in a study of blood T cell repertoires in COVID-19. Study details: T cells, B-cell-depleted T cells, or PBMCs supplied cDNA or gDNA.

V gave up 4 bases and J gave up 4 bases; unmatched junction bases: 3. The CDR3 extends over 13 amino acids. The protocol was immunoSEQ multiplex PCR, while the TCRdb copy is restricted to in-frame clones and leaves out a portion. The repertoire holds 180,000 or so clones, with 70% to 85% as singletons. Sequenced material: peripheral blood. The sequence derives from a woman older than 75 with acute or convalescent COVID-19. The chain is built from TRBV12-3 or TRBV12-4 and TRBJ1-2, with 7 bases matching TRBD1. The CDR3 sequence is CASSWDRLYGYTF. The CDR3 nucleotides are TGTGCCAGCAGTTGGGACAGACTCTATGGCTACACCTTC.